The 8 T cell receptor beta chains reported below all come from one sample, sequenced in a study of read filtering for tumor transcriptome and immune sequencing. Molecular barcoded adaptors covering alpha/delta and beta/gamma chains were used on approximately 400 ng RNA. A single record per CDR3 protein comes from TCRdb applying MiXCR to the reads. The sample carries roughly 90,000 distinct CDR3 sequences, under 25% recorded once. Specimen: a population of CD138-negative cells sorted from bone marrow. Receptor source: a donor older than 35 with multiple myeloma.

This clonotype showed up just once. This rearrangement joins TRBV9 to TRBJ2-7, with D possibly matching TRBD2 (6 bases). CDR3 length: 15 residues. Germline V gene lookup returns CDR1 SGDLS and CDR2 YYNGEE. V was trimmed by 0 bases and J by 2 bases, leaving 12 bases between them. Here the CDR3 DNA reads TGTGCCAGCAGCGTAGGCCCCGGCGGGGCCTACGAGCAGTACTTC. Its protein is CASSVGPGGAYEQYF.

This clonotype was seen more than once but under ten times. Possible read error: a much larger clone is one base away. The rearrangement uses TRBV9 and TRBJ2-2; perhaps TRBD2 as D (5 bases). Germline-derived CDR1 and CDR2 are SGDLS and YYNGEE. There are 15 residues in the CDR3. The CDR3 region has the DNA TGTGCCAGCAGCGTAGGAGGGAAAGGCACCGGGGAGCTGTCTTTT. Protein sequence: CASSVGGKGTGELSF.

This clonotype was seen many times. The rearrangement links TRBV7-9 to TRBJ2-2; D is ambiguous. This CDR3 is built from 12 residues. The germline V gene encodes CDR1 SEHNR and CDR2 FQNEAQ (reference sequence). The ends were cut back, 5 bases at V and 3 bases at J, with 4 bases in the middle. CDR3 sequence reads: CASSRDTGELFF. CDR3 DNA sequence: TGTGCCAGCAGCCGCGACACCGGGGAGCTGTTTTTT. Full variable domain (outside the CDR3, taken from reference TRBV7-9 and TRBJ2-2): DTGVSQNPRHKITKRGQNVTFRCDPISEHNRLYWYRQTLGQGPEFLTYFQNEAQLEKSRLLSDRFSAERPKGSFSTLEIQRTEQGDSAMYLCASSRDTGELFFGEGSRLTVL.

CDR3 sequence (DNA): TGCGCCAGCAGCGGGGGACAGGTCTGGCAAAGTGGCTACACCTTC. Amino acid sequence: CASSGGQVWQSGYTF. The genes are TRBV5-1 and TRBJ1-2, with TRBD1 matching 8 bases. The ends lost 4 bases at V and 7 bases at J; junction bases unmatched: 12. The CDR3 is 15 amino acids. In germline, CDR1 is SGHRS, CDR2 YFSETQ.

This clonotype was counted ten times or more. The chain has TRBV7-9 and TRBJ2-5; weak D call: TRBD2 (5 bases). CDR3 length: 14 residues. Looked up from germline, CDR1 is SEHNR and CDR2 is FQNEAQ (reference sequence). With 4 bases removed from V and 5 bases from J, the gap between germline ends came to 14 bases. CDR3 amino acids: CASSSKRQRETQYF. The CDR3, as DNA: TGTGCCAGCAGCTCCAAAAGGCAGCGGGAGACCCAGTACTTC. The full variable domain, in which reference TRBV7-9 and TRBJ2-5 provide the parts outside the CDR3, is DTGVSQNPRHKITKRGQNVTFRCDPISEHNRLYWYRQTLGQGPEFLTYFQNEAQLEKSRLLSDRFSAERPKGSFSTLEIQRTEQGDSAMYLCASSSKRQRETQYFGPGTRLLVL.

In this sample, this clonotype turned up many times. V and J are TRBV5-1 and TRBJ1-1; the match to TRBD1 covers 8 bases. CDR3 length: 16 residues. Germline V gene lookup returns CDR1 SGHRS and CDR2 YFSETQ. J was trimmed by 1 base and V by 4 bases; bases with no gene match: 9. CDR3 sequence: CASSRTTGDKNTEAFF. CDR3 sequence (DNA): TGCGCCAGCAGCCGTACGACAGGGGACAAGAACACTGAAGCTTTCTTT.

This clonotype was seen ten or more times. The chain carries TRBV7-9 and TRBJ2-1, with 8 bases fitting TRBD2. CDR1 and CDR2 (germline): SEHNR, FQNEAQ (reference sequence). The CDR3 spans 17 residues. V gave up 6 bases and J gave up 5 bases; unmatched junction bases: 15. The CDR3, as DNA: TGTGCCAGCAGTCGATCTCTGAGCGGGGGAAGACACAATGAGCAGTTCTTC. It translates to CASSRSLSGGRHNEQFF.

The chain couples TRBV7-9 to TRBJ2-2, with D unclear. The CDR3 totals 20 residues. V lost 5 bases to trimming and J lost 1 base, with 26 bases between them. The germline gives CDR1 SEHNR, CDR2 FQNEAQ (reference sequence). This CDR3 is CASSPGQIRDTTENTGELFF. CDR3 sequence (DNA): TGTGCCAGCAGCCCTGGTCAAATTAGGGATACCACTGAGAACACCGGGGAGCTGTTTTTT.